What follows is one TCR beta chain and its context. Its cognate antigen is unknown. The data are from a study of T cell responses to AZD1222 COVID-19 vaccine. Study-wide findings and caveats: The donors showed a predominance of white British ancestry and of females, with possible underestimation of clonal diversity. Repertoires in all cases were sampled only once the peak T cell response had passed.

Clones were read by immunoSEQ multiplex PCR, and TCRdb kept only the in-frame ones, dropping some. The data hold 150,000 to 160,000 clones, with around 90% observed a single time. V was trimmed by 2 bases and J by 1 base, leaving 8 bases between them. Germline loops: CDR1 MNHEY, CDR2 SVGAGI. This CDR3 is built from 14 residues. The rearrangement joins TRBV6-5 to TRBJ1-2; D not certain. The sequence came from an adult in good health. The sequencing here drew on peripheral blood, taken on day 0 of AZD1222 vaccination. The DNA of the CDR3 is TGTGCCAGCAGTTACCGGACGGTTAACTATGGCTACACCTTC. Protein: CASSYRTVNYGYTF.